This T cell receptor (beta chain) was observed in a study of cytomegalovirus exposure and HLA in healthy donors. Overall study findings and caveats: Later examination showed HLA-associated TCR beta chains had greater clonal expansion than equally common others.

Donors were nominally healthy when sampled, though unrecorded immune exposures were likely. The ends lost 4 bases at V and 6 bases at J; junction bases unmatched: 12. The CDR3 extends over 16 amino acids. Germline CDR1 and CDR2: MDHEN and SYDVKM. Remarks on this clone: Its cognate antigen is unknown.

The primer mix had 60 Vbeta and 13 Jbeta primers. Repertoires were generated with immunoSEQ multiplex PCR, while TCRdb's copy carries only in-frame clones and drops some. The repertoire includes 150,000 to 200,000 clones, 80% of them detected once, and roughly 9.7% sits in the top ten. The origin of this receptor is a man between 18 and 35 years old in good health and CMV-seropositive. The rearrangement joins TRBV28 to TRBJ1-5, with TRBD1 matching 7 bases. The sequencing sample was made of PBMCs. Written as DNA, the CDR3 is TGTGCCAGCAGTTCTTCAAAACGAGGGGGCGGTCAGCCCCAGCATTTT. It codes for CASSSSKRGGGQPQHF. The variable domain in full, completed from reference TRBV28 and TRBJ1-5, reads DVKVTQSSRYLVKRTGEKVFLECVQDMDHENMFWYRQDPGLGLRLIYFSYDVKMKEKGDIPEGYSVSREKKERFSLILESASTNQTSMYLCASSSSKRGGGQPQHFGDGTRLSIL.